The rows below give T cell receptor beta chains drawn from one sample of a study of glioma-infiltrating T cells. One entry per CDR3 protein, called by TCRdb with MiXCR from the multiplex PCR reads. This sample has around 100,000 distinct CDR3 sequences, with 29% found just once. The sequencing input was glioma tissue, nonneoplastic brain tissue, or PBMCs (not recorded which). Every receptor here comes from a human donor with low-grade glioma or glioblastoma, undergoing nonglioma brain surgery, or in good health (not recorded which). The CDR3 runs from the conserved cysteine through the conserved F or W. D genes are given only for firm matches. Some rows mark clone size as missing; the rest say once, few, many or name a class of expanded clone.

j_gene	abundance	v_gene	d_gene	CDR3nt	CDR3aa
TRBJ1-3	.	TRBV4-3	.	TGCGCCGGCAGCCAAGATCTAGAGGTGACCGGAAACACCATATATTTT	CAGSQDLEVTGNTIYF
TRBJ1-5	many	TRBV7-8	.	TGTGCCAGCAGCTTAGAGTTAGGGTTCCGCAATCAGCCCCAGCATTTT	CASSLELGFRNQPQHF
TRBJ2-3	many	TRBV19	.	TGTGCCAGTAGTATTTCTCAGGCCACAGATACGCAGTATTTT	CASSISQATDTQYF
TRBJ1-2	.	TRBV7-2	.	TGTGCCAGCAGCCAGCCCCCCCTCTATGGCTACACCTTC	CASSQPPLYGYTF
TRBJ2-7	many	TRBV28	.	TGTGCCACGTCACAGGGACTGGACGAGCAGTACTTC	CATSQGLDEQYF
TRBJ2-2	many	TRBV24-1	.	TGTGCCACCAGGTCGGGTCTTAACACCGGGGAGCTGTTTTTT	CATRSGLNTGELFF
TRBJ1-3	many	TRBV28	.	TGTGCCAGCAGTTTACTCGGACAATCCCGAAACACCATATATTTT	CASSLLGQSRNTIYF
TRBJ1-1	many	TRBV20-1	.	TGCAGCGCCGGACAGAACACTGAAGCTTTCTTT	CSAGQNTEAFF
TRBJ2-3	.	TRBV3-1	.	TGTGCCAGCAGCCAAGGTCACCAAGAAACAGATACGCAGTATTTT	CASSQGHQETDTQYF
TRBJ2-1	.	TRBV4-1	.	TGCGCCAGCAGCCATGGTAGGTTCACGTCTTCCAATGAGCAGTTCTTC	CASSHGRFTSSNEQFF
TRBJ2-7	.	TRBV11-1	.	TGTGCCAGCAGCTCTATGTCGGGGTCCTACAATGAGCAGTACTTC	CASSSMSGSYNEQYF
TRBJ2-1	many	TRBV7-8	.	TGTGCCAGCAGCCCAACCAGGGGTCCAAACAATGAGCAGTTCTTC	CASSPTRGPNNEQFF
TRBJ2-5	many	TRBV3-1	TRBD1	TGTGCCAGCAGCCAGCCGGGACAGAGTCCGGAGACCCAGTACTTC	CASSQPGQSPETQYF